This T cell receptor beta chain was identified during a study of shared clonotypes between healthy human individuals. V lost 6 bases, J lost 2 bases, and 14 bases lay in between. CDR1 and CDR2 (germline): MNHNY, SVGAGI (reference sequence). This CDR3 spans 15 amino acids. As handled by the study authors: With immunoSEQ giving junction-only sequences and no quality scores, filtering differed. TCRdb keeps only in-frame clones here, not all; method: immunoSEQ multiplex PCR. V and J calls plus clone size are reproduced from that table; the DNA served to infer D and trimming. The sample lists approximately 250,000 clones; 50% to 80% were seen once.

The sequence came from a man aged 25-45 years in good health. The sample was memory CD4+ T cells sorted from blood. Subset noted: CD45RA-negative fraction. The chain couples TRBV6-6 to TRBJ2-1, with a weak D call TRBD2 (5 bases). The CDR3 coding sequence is TGTGCCAGCAGCCTCATGGAACTAGCCTACAATGAGCAGTTCTTC. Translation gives CASSLMELAYNEQFF.